These 7 T cell receptor beta chains originate from one sample sequenced in a study of early T cells in non-severe SARS-CoV-2 infection. Via MiXCR, TCRdb re-called the 5' RACE reads, giving one row per CDR3 protein. The profile shows fewer than 35,000 distinct CDR3 sequences, around 9% of them singletons. The sequencing input was whole blood. These receptors were collected from an adult who was a healthcare worker with PCR-confirmed SARS-CoV-2 infection or an uninfected control (not recorded which).

This clonotype came up a few times. The chain links TRBV7-2 to TRBJ1-1, with TRBD1 identical over 7 bases. V shed 1 base, J shed 5 bases, and the junction held 4 bases outside the gene matches. CDR1 is SGHTA, CDR2 FQGNSA, per germline. CDR3 length: 14 amino acids. CDR3 sequence: CASSLGDSWTEAFF. CDR3 DNA: TGTGCCAGCAGCTTAGGGGACAGCTGGACTGAAGCTTTCTTT.

The J gene is TRBJ2-3, the V gene TRBV6-5, with 7 bases matching TRBD1. Per germline, CDR1 MNHEY and CDR2 SVGAGI. This CDR3 has 14 amino acids. V gave up 5 bases and J gave up 2 bases; unmatched junction bases: 4. The CDR3 spells CASSVTGFTDTQYF. Written as DNA, the CDR3 is TGTGCCAGCAGTGTGACAGGGTTCACAGATACGCAGTATTTT.

This clonotype was found many times. The CDR3 coding sequence is TGTGCCAGCATGTCCGGCAGCGGTACGGCCCAGTACTTC. Translation gives CASMSGSGTAQYF. The genes are TRBV2 and TRBJ2-5; weak D call: TRBD2 (5 bases). V was cut by 7 bases and J by 9 bases, with 18 bases left in between. Germline V CDR1 and CDR2: SNHLY, FYNNEI. This CDR3 is 13 amino acids long.

This clonotype was detected ten times or more. The chain carries TRBV30 and TRBJ1-2; no firm D call. V was clipped by 2 bases and J by 8 bases, with 9 bases between them. CDR3 length equals 11 residues. Germline assignment: CDR1 GTSNPN and CDR2 SVGIG (reference sequence). CDR3 nucleotides: TGTGCCTGGAGTAGGTCAGGAGGCTACACCTTC. Amino acid sequence: CAWSRSGGYTF.

This chain uses TRBV7-2 with TRBJ1-3, with 7 bases aligning to TRBD1. This CDR3 contains 14 residues. The trim removed 4 bases at V and 7 bases at J, leaving 7 bases unmatched. Germline-derived CDR1 and CDR2 are SGHTA and FQGNSA. The CDR3: CASSSRATGNTIYF. The CDR3 DNA sequence: TGTGCCAGCAGCTCCCGCGCGACAGGGAACACCATATATTTT.

There are many counts of this clonotype. The chain employs TRBV6-2 or TRBV6-3 and TRBJ2-3, with 7 bases lining up with TRBD2. With V trimmed by 5 bases and J by 2 bases, 7 bases remained unmatched. The germline gives CDR1 MNHEY, CDR2 SVGEGT. The CDR3 is 15 amino acids. This CDR3 reads CASSGLAASTDTQYF. CDR3 sequence (DNA): TGTGCCAGCAGTGGCCTAGCGGCTTCCACAGATACGCAGTATTTT.

This clonotype was picked up a small number of times. V is TRBV7-2 and J is TRBJ2-4; 7 bases are a match to TRBD1. J was trimmed by 0 bases and V by 0 bases; bases with no gene match: 17. CDR1 SGHTA and CDR2 FQGNSA come from the germline V gene. CDR3 length: 21 residues. CDR3 DNA sequence: TGTGCCAGCAGCTTAGCCCCAGGGGGTGGACGTGCGACCCTAGCCAAAAACATTCAGTACTTC. Translated: CASSLAPGGGRATLAKNIQYF.